Listed here are 21 T cell receptor beta chains from one sample, sequenced in a study of identifying expanded T cells in peripheral blood. This table comes from immunoSEQ multiplex PCR, and its TCRdb copy is limited to in-frame clones, with some not included. Of more than 85,000 clones listed, 88% were seen once; the top ten hold 13% to 15%. The sample was blood. The receptors come from a person between 18 and 75 years old in good health.

This chain links TRBV5-1 with TRBJ2-5; D perhaps matches TRBD2 (5 bases). The CDR3 sequence is 15 residues long. Trimming left V 6 bases short and J 5 bases short, with 20 bases between. CDR1 and CDR2 from the germline V gene are SGHRS and YFSETQ. Here the CDR3 reads CASTILGFNTETQYF. The CDR3 region has the DNA TGCGCCAGCACCATACTAGGGTTTAATACGGAGACCCAGTACTTC.

For this clone: A junction end diverges from the germline sequence, so it may reflect a read error. This rearrangement joins TRBV14 to TRBJ2-1; TRBD1 might be the D (6 bases). The CDR3 sequence is 13 residues long. The germline CDR1 and CDR2 sequences are SGHDN and FVKESK. In DNA form, the CDR3 reads TGTTCCAGTAAACAGGGACCCTACAATGAGCAGTTCTTC. This gives the protein CSSKQGPYNEQFF.

The V gene is TRBV5-5, the J gene TRBJ2-7; D might be TRBD1 (6 bases). V lost 3 bases to trimming and J lost 4 bases, with 20 bases between them. Germline CDR1 and CDR2: SGHKS and YYEKEE (reference sequence). The CDR3 has 16 residues. The CDR3 sequence: CASSWAGTRDRYEQYF. For the CDR3, the DNA is TGTGCCAGCAGCTGGGCCGGGACAAGAGATAGGTACGAGCAGTACTTC.

The V gene is TRBV6-6, the J gene TRBJ2-1, with unresolved D. Trimming stripped 5 bases from V and 8 bases from J, with 16 bases between. Per the germline V gene, CDR1 is MNHNY and CDR2 is SVGAGI (reference sequence). The CDR3 is made up of 14 amino acids. CDR3 bases: TGTGCCAGCAGTCAGCGAGTGGGTTCGGATGAGCAGTTCTTC. Its translation: CASSQRVGSDEQFF.

CDR3 region: CASSQGVTETQYF. CDR3 sequence (DNA): TGTGCCAGCAGTCAGGGAGTAACAGAGACCCAGTACTTC. The chain employs TRBV28 and TRBJ2-5; tentatively, D is TRBD1 or TRBD2 (5 bases each). The V gene's germline CDR1 is MDHEN and CDR2 SYDVKM. CDR3 length: 13 residues. V was pared by 5 bases and J by 4 bases, with 11 bases between.

The V call is TRBV5-1, the J call TRBJ2-3; TRBD1 is a possible D gene (6 bases). CDR1 is SGHRS, CDR2 YFSETQ, per germline. This CDR3 region has 14 residues. Trimming stripped 4 bases from V and 0 bases from J, with 9 bases between. CDR3 bases: TGCGCCAGCAGCGGTGGACAGAGCACAGATACGCAGTATTTT. Protein product: CASSGGQSTDTQYF. The full variable domain, with the rest looked up from reference TRBV5-1 and TRBJ2-3, is KAGVTQTPRYLIKTRGQQVTLSCSPISGHRSVSWYQQTPGQGLQFLFEYFSETQRNKGNFPGRFSGRQFSNSRSEMNVSTLELGDSALYLCASSGGQSTDTQYFGPGTRLTVL.

This chain uses TRBV19 with TRBJ1-1; D remains unclear. The V gene lost 7 bases and the J gene lost 4 bases, with 10 bases spanning the gap. CDR1 is LNHDA, CDR2 SQIVND, per germline (reference sequence). The CDR3 is made up of 12 amino acids. The chain's CDR3 is CASTGRITEAFF. The CDR3 bases are TGTGCCAGTACTGGACGGATCACTGAAGCTTTCTTT.

V and J are TRBV19 and TRBJ2-3, with TRBD2 matching over 12 bases. The CDR3 runs to 15 residues. The junction had 7 bases not matched to a gene; V was cut back by 6 bases and J by 6 bases. Germline assignment: CDR1 LNHDA and CDR2 SQIVND (reference sequence). The chain's CDR3 is CASSLGLAGGDTQYF. For the CDR3, the DNA is TGTGCCAGTAGCCTGGGGCTAGCGGGAGGGGATACGCAGTATTTT.

In DNA, the CDR3 is TGTGCCAGCAGCTCAGGGGCAGGACCGAAGTTCTTC. Its translation is CASSSGAGPKFF. This chain joins TRBV5-8 and TRBJ2-1, with D tentatively TRBD1 (6 bases). Per the germline V gene, CDR1 is SGHTS and CDR2 is YDEGEE. Trimming removed 3 bases from V and 14 bases from J, with 15 bases in between. This CDR3 region has 12 residues. Variable domain in full (rest from reference TRBV5-8 and TRBJ2-1): EAGVTQSPTHLIKTRGQQATLRCSPISGHTSVYWYQQALGLGLQFLLWYDEGEERNRGNFPPRFSGRQFPNYSSELNVNALELEDSALYLCASSSGAGPKFFGPGTRLTVL.

This sequence joins TRBV10-1 and TRBJ2-1; D might be TRBD1 (6 bases). V lost 6 bases and J 2 bases, leaving 14 bases between the germline ends. The CDR3 length is 15 residues. Germline CDR1 and CDR2: WNHNN and SYGVQD (reference sequence). The DNA for the CDR3 is TGCGCCAGCAGCCAGTCCGGGACACCCTACAATGAGCAGTTCTTC. Translation gives CASSQSGTPYNEQFF.

The rearrangement joins TRBV27 to TRBJ2-3; possibly TRBD2 for D (5 bases). The CDR3 is 17 amino acids. The V gene lost 2 bases and the J gene lost 0 bases, with 15 bases spanning the gap. The germline V gene has CDR1 MNHEY and CDR2 SMNVEV (reference sequence). CDR3 amino acids: CASSLRFLGGSTDTQYF. In DNA, the CDR3 is TGTGCCAGCAGTTTACGATTTCTTGGCGGGAGCACAGATACGCAGTATTTT.

The chain couples TRBV2 to TRBJ1-1, with D unclear. The germline gives CDR1 SNHLY, CDR2 FYNNEI. Between the trimmed V and J ends, which lost 2 bases and 4 bases, there was a span of 11 bases. The CDR3 runs to 14 residues. The CDR3 here is CASSEINISTEAFF. The CDR3 DNA sequence: TGTGCCAGCAGTGAAATCAACATCTCCACTGAAGCTTTCTTT.

The rearrangement joins TRBV30 to TRBJ1-2, with TRBD1 identical over 11 bases. Per germline, CDR1 GTSNPN and CDR2 SVGIG (reference sequence). With 5 bases clipped from V and 8 bases from J, the junction kept 10 bases outside the gene matches. CDR3 size: 14 residues. The CDR3 protein is CAWEGGTGGSGYTF. CDR3 DNA: TGTGCCTGGGAGGGCGGGACAGGGGGGAGCGGCTACACCTTC.

The chain recombines TRBV28 with TRBJ2-7, with 10 bases that match TRBD1. V dropped 8 bases and J dropped 3; count of bases not matched to a gene: 19. The CDR3 is 18 amino acids. Germline loops: CDR1 MDHEN, CDR2 SYDVKM. The CDR3 region is CASPPGTGANQKVYEQYF. The DNA of the CDR3 is TGTGCCAGCCCGCCAGGGACAGGGGCGAACCAAAAAGTCTACGAGCAGTACTTC. The full variable domain, its missing parts supplied by reference TRBV28 and TRBJ2-7, is DVKVTQSSRYLVKRTGEKVFLECVQDMDHENMFWYRQDPGLGLRLIYFSYDVKMKEKGDIPEGYSVSREKKERFSLILESASTNQTSMYLCASPPGTGANQKVYEQYFGPGTRLTVT.

J is TRBJ2-1 and V is TRBV7-8, with 7 bases matching TRBD2. Unmatched junction bases numbered 7, after V lost 7 bases and J lost 1 base. The CDR3 spans 15 residues. Germline-derived CDR1 and CDR2 are SGHVS and FQNEAQ. CDR3 coding DNA: TGTGCCAGCACCGAGCGGGGCTTATCCTACAATGAGCAGTTCTTC. Its translation: CASTERGLSYNEQFF. Variable domain in full (rest from reference TRBV7-8 and TRBJ2-1): GAGVSQSPRYKVAKRGQDVALRCDPISGHVSLFWYQQALGQGPEFLTYFQNEAQLDKSGLPSDRFFAERPEGSVSTLKIQRTQQEDSAVYLCASTERGLSYNEQFFGPGTRLTVL.

This rearrangement joins TRBV27 to TRBJ1-5; 7 nucleotides match TRBD1. The length of the CDR3 is 13 residues. Germline lookup yields CDR1 MNHEY and CDR2 SMNVEV (reference sequence). With 6 bases clipped from V and 7 bases from J, the junction kept 6 bases outside the gene matches. In DNA, the CDR3 is TGTGCCAGCAGCACAGGGGTGGAGCAGCCCCAGCATTTT. Protein: CASSTGVEQPQHF.

The J gene is TRBJ1-1, the V gene TRBV5-1, with TRBD1 identical over 9 bases. This CDR3 is 14 amino acids long. Germline trimming cut 4 bases from V and 3 bases from J; bases unmatched to any gene: 4. The V gene's germline CDR1 is SGHRS and CDR2 YFSETQ. CDR3 nucleotides: TGCGCCAGCAGCGGGTGGACAGGGGACACTGAAGCTTTCTTT. Its translation is CASSGWTGDTEAFF.

This clone appeared once. This chain joins TRBV4-1 and TRBJ2-2, with 8 bases fitting TRBD1. CDR1 and CDR2 (germline): MGHRA, YSYEKL. V lost 0 bases to trimming and J lost 5 bases; unmatched junction nucleotides: 8. The CDR3 sequence is 17 residues long. This CDR3 is CASSQEGQGARTGELFF. The CDR3 bases are TGCGCCAGCAGCCAAGAGGGGCAGGGGGCACGAACCGGGGAGCTGTTTTTT.

The chain recombines TRBV6-5 with TRBJ1-4; no clear D gene. Per germline, CDR1 MNHEY and CDR2 SVGAGI. The CDR3 totals 14 residues. Between the trimmed V and J ends, which lost 0 bases and 4 bases, there was a span of 6 bases. Here the CDR3 reads CASSYSRDNEKLFF. DNA of the CDR3: TGTGCCAGCAGTTACTCCCGCGATAATGAAAAACTGTTTTTT.

The chain combines TRBV14 with TRBJ1-2; D ambiguous. The V gene's germline CDR1 is SGHDN and CDR2 FVKESK. The CDR3 is 16 amino acids. V dropped 3 bases and J dropped 1 base, with 15 bases sitting between them. The CDR3 nucleotides read TGTGCCAGCAGCCACCTTAACTACCCCTATAACTATGGCTACACCTTC. It specifies CASSHLNYPYNYGYTF.

The chain couples TRBV2 to TRBJ2-1; the D gene could be TRBD1 or TRBD2 (5 bases each). From germline, CDR1 is SNHLY and CDR2 FYNNEI. V lost 7 bases to trimming and J lost 5 bases, with 12 bases between them. This CDR3 is built from 13 residues. CDR3 in amino acids: CASKGTANNEQFF. CDR3 nucleotides: TGTGCCAGCAAAGGGACGGCCAACAATGAGCAGTTCTTC. Together with reference TRBV2 and TRBJ2-1, the CDR3 gives the full variable domain: EPEVTQTPSHQVTQMGQEVILRCVPISNHLYFYWYRQILGQKVEFLVSFYNNEISEKSEIFDDQFSVERPDGSNFTLKIRSTKLEDSAMYFCASKGTANNEQFFGPGTRLTVL.